This is a list of T cell receptor beta chains from one sample in a study of vaccination and CD4 T cells after COVID-19. These receptors are not linked to any known antigen. Each CDR3 protein is one row after TCRdb ran MiXCR on the PCR reads. This sample yields about 12,000 distinct CDR3 sequences, of which approximately 50% are seen a single time; around 21% belongs to the top ten. Sample: CD4+ T cells from blood, cultured in vitro. The source of these receptors is a human donor who had recovered from COVID-19. Both conserved end residues are part of each CDR3. D genes are given only for firm matches. Expanded clones are given a class, and other clones once, few, many or no size at all.

V gene,D gene,clone size,J gene,CDR3 length,CDR3 DNA,CDR3 protein
TRBV20-1,.,.,TRBJ2-3,14,TGCAGTGCTAGACCCGACACAAGCACAGATACGCAGTATTTT,CSARPDTSTDTQYF
TRBV27,.,few,TRBJ2-7,14,TGTGCCAGCAGGGCCTTCGGGGGAGCGGGTGAGCAGTACTTC,CASRAFGGAGEQYF
TRBV2,TRBD2,.,TRBJ2-5,16,TGTGCCAGCAGCGCCCTAGCGGGAGTAAGTCAAGAGACCCAGTACTTC,CASSALAGVSQETQYF
TRBV2,.,few,TRBJ1-5,13,TGTGCCAGCATGGGCCAAGAGGGTCAGCCCCAGCATTTT,CASMGQEGQPQHF
TRBV19,.,.,TRBJ1-5,13,TGTGCCAGTAAGGCACAAGATAATCAGCCCCAGCATTTT,CASKAQDNQPQHF
TRBV9,.,once,TRBJ1-2,13,TGTGCCAGCAGCGTAGAACAGGGACACGGCTACACCTTC,CASSVEQGHGYTF
TRBV30,.,few,TRBJ2-5,11,TGTGCCTGGAGTGCAAGAGAGACCCAGTACTTC,CAWSARETQYF
TRBV20-1,TRBD2,.,TRBJ2-2,12,TGCAGTCCCGGGACTAGCGCCGGGGAGCTGTTTTTT,CSPGTSAGELFF
TRBV6-1,.,few,TRBJ1-1,11,TGTGCCAGCGGAAGGACCACTGAAGCTTTCTTT,CASGRTTEAFF
TRBV6-2/TRBV6-3,TRBD2,once,TRBJ2-5,21,TGTGCCAGCAGTTACTTTCTTTACTCAACTAGCGGGAGTTCGATGAAAGAGACCCAGTACTTC,CASSYFLYSTSGSSMKETQYF
TRBV18,.,.,TRBJ1-2,13,TGTGCCAGCTCACCATCCAGAGAGAATGGCTACACCTTC,CASSPSRENGYTF
TRBV5-6,.,.,TRBJ1-2,17,TGTGCCAGCAGCTCTTGGGGGGCGCACAGACTTAACTATGGCTACACCTTC,CASSSWGAHRLNYGYTF
TRBV19,.,.,TRBJ2-1,12,TGTGCCAGTGGAGGGAACGGGGCTGAGCAGTTCTTC,CASGGNGAEQFF
TRBV7-2,.,few,TRBJ2-2,17,TGTGCCAGCAGCTTAGGTCTTGGGAGAACGAACACCGGGGAGCTGTTTTTT,CASSLGLGRTNTGELFF
TRBV2,TRBD1,few,TRBJ1-1,15,TGTGCCAGCAGTGAAGCGACAGGGGCGGCGACTGAAGCTTTCTTT,CASSEATGAATEAFF
TRBV12-3/TRBV12-4,.,few,TRBJ2-7,11,TGTGCCAGCAGTTTGAGGAACGAGCAGTACTTC,CASSLRNEQYF
TRBV7-2,TRBD2,.,TRBJ2-1,15,TGTGCCAGCACCGATTACGGACTAGCGGGCGTTGAGCAGTTCTTC,CASTDYGLAGVEQFF
TRBV20-1,.,few,TRBJ2-5,14,TGCAGTGCTAGATCCTACTCGACGGAAGAGACCCAGTACTTC,CSARSYSTEETQYF
TRBV10-3,.,few,TRBJ1-2,12,TGTGCCATCAGTGGACAGAACTATGGCTACACCTTC,CAISGQNYGYTF
TRBV20-1,TRBD2,.,TRBJ2-1,19,TGCAGTGCTAATAGCGTTAGCGGGAGGGCCGTGAGCTCCTACAATGAGCAGTTCTTC,CSANSVSGRAVSSYNEQFF
TRBV24-1,.,few,TRBJ2-3,16,TGTGCCACCAGTGACGTTGACACAGCTAGCACAGATACGCAGTATTTT,CATSDVDTASTDTQYF
TRBV20-1,.,.,TRBJ2-7,13,TGCAGTGCTAGACGAATGGGGGCCTACGAGCAGTACTTC,CSARRMGAYEQYF
TRBV20-1,.,.,TRBJ2-1,13,TGCAGTGCTCCCAGGAGATCCTACAATGAGCAGTTCTTC,CSAPRRSYNEQFF
TRBV27,TRBD1,.,TRBJ2-4,18,TGTGCCAGCAGTTCCCGACCCTCGACAGGGACGGCCAAAAACATTCAGTACTTC,CASSSRPSTGTAKNIQYF
TRBV7-7,TRBD2,.,TRBJ2-1,15,TGTGCTAGCAGCACCGGGACTAGCGCGGACAATGAGCAGTTCTTC,CASSTGTSADNEQFF
TRBV15,TRBD2,.,TRBJ2-1,17,TGTGCCACCAGCCGCGGATTAGCGGGAGGGCCCTACAATGAGCAGTTCTTC,CATSRGLAGGPYNEQFF
TRBV30,.,few,TRBJ1-2,14,TGTGCCTGGAAGGGCCTCGGGACTAACTATGGCTACACCTTC,CAWKGLGTNYGYTF
TRBV5-4,TRBD1,.,TRBJ2-7,15,TGTGCCAGCAGCTTGTCTGGGACAGCCCAATACGAGCAGTACTTC,CASSLSGTAQYEQYF
TRBV6-2/TRBV6-3,.,.,TRBJ1-2,13,TGTGCCAGCAGTACCCTGACAGTCTATGGCTACACCTTC,CASSTLTVYGYTF
TRBV6-1,.,.,TRBJ2-2,15,TGTGCCGCCAGGGCGGGGTCCTATTACACCGGGGAGCTGTTTTTT,CAARAGSYYTGELFF
TRBV7-9,.,.,TRBJ2-3,14,TGTGCCAGCAGCTTAGGGGTTAGTTCGGATACGCAGTATTTT,CASSLGVSSDTQYF
TRBV7-8,.,.,TRBJ2-2,16,TGTGCCAGCAGCTCGGCCCTGGGATCTGGCACCGGGGAGCTGTTTTTT,CASSSALGSGTGELFF
TRBV2,.,.,TRBJ2-5,14,TGTGCCAGCAGACCTACAGGGGAGGGAGAGACCCAGTACTTC,CASRPTGEGETQYF
TRBV6-1,.,.,TRBJ2-3,13,TGTGCCAGCAGGCCCGGGGCCACAGATACGCAGTATTTT,CASRPGATDTQYF
TRBV15,.,few,TRBJ1-1,17,TGTGCCACCAGCAGAGATCCCGGGACAAGGGGGAACTCGCTGGCTTTCTTT,CATSRDPGTRGNSLAFF
TRBV5-1,TRBD1,.,TRBJ1-1,16,TGCGCCAGCAGCCAAAGTTACAGGGGGATGAACACTGAAGCTTTCTTT,CASSQSYRGMNTEAFF
TRBV5-1,.,.,TRBJ2-7,17,TGCGCCAGCAGCTTGGGCCCCCCTAGTTCCCTCTTCTACGAGCAGTACTTC,CASSLGPPSSLFYEQYF
TRBV28,TRBD1,.,TRBJ1-6,13,TGTGCCAGTTATCCGGGACAGGGGTCACCCCTCCACTTT,CASYPGQGSPLHF
TRBV5-5,.,.,TRBJ1-5,16,TGTGCCAGCAGCTTGTCTGTGGGGGATGGCAATCAGCCCCAGCATTTT,CASSLSVGDGNQPQHF
TRBV5-1,.,.,TRBJ1-2,14,TGCGCCAGCAGCCCTAAAACCGCTAACTATGGCTACACCTTC,CASSPKTANYGYTF
TRBV7-6,TRBD1,.,TRBJ1-1,13,TGTGCCAGCAGCCCGCCCGGACAGGGCGAAGCTTTCTTT,CASSPPGQGEAFF
TRBV2,.,.,TRBJ1-5,13,TGTGCCAGCAGTGAATGGAGTACTCAGCCCCAGCATTTT,CASSEWSTQPQHF
TRBV7-2,.,.,TRBJ2-7,15,TGTGCCAGCAGCTTAATGGAGGGCTTCTCCTACGAGCAGTACTTC,CASSLMEGFSYEQYF
TRBV20-1,TRBD1,.,TRBJ2-1,14,TGCAGTGCTAGTGAATCGAGAGGGGGCTATGAGCAGTTCTTC,CSASESRGGYEQFF
TRBV6-5,.,.,TRBJ2-3,14,TGTGCCAGCAGTTTTAGTAGGATATCAGATACGCAGTATTTT,CASSFSRISDTQYF
TRBV7-3,.,.,TRBJ2-7,14,TGTGCCAGCAGCTTATCGAGGGCTAGTGGCGAGCAGTACTTC,CASSLSRASGEQYF
TRBV2,.,few,TRBJ1-6,12,TGTGCCAGCAGTAACGGGAATTCACCCCTCCACTTT,CASSNGNSPLHF
TRBV28,TRBD2,.,TRBJ2-2,14,TGTGCCAGCAGTATGGGACTAGAGGCCGGGGAGCTGTTTTTT,CASSMGLEAGELFF
TRBV20-1,.,.,TRBJ2-3,15,TGCAGTGCTGTCATGCGAGCGGGCCTCACAGATACGCAGTATTTT,CSAVMRAGLTDTQYF
TRBV29-1,TRBD2,few,TRBJ2-7,14,TGCAGCGCCGCCCGACTAGCGGGAGACGTCGAGCAGTACTTC,CSAARLAGDVEQYF
TRBV6-1,.,.,TRBJ1-2,14,TGTGCCAGCAGTGAAGCTGAATTCAACTATGGCTACACCTTC,CASSEAEFNYGYTF
TRBV4-1,TRBD2,.,TRBJ2-7,14,TGCGCCAGCAGCCAAGGGGAAACTAGCGGCGAGCAGTACTTC,CASSQGETSGEQYF
TRBV6-1,.,.,TRBJ2-7,14,TGTGCCAGCAAGACAGGGGAACGGGGGGACGAGCAGTACTTC,CASKTGERGDEQYF
TRBV18,.,.,TRBJ2-3,14,TGTGCCAGCTCACCTATGGACCGGGGGAATACGCAGTATTTT,CASSPMDRGNTQYF